This T cell receptor beta chain was profiled in a study of shared clonotypes between healthy human individuals. Study-wide findings and caveats: Sharing across a few donors was seen in 5% to 5.5% of naive CD4 clonotypes.

Naive CD8 populations comprised CD45RO-negative cells positively selected for CCR7, excluding terminally differentiated effector memory CD45RA+ cells. Donors were healthy HIV-negative adults without recently reported acute infections or vaccinations. Assay used: immunoSEQ multiplex PCR; TCRdb lists only in-frame clones, some missing. The sample yields around 640,000 clones, roughly 95% seen once. CDR1 and CDR2 from the germline V gene are MNHEY and SVGAGI. V lost 4 bases, J lost 3 bases, and 2 bases stayed unmatched. This CDR3 spans 13 amino acids. Remarks on this clone: Its matching antigen is unknown.

The sequence was collected from a woman aged 30 to 39 in good health. V is TRBV6-5 and J is TRBJ2-7; 8 bases agree with TRBD1. Material for sequencing was naive CD8+ T cells sorted from blood. CDR3 nucleotides: TGTGCCAGCAGTTCAGGGGGCAGCTACGAGCAGTACTTC. Protein: CASSSGGSYEQYF.